These T cell receptor beta chains were read from a single sample in a study of cytomegalovirus exposure and HLA in healthy donors. The table came from immunoSEQ multiplex PCR; TCRdb's copy has only in-frame clones and leaves some out. The repertoire holds about 200,000 clones, with about 70% as singletons. Sequencing was performed on PBMCs. The receptors were sampled from a man in his forties in good health and CMV-seropositive. The conserved cysteine and the conserved F or W are not part of the CDR3 here. Size is omitted from some rows. Given values are once, few, many or a class for expanded clones.

v_gene: TRBV4-2
j_gene: TRBJ1-2
abundance: -
CDR3aa: ASSPGTGKGYT

v_gene: TRBV4-3
j_gene: TRBJ2-3
abundance: -
CDR3aa: ASSQDDLAGTDTQY

v_gene: TRBV7-2
j_gene: TRBJ1-2
abundance: once
CDR3aa: ASSLALQEIYGYT

v_gene: TRBV5-6
j_gene: TRBJ2-7
abundance: once
CDR3aa: ASSGTGVLYEQY

v_gene: TRBV9
j_gene: TRBJ1-1
abundance: few
CDR3aa: ASSVVPGHNTEAF

v_gene: TRBV28
j_gene: TRBJ1-1
abundance: -
CDR3aa: ASSLWQGAYKTEAF

v_gene: TRBV5-1
j_gene: TRBJ2-2
abundance: -
CDR3aa: ASSIGVNTGELF

v_gene: TRBV15
j_gene: TRBJ2-5
abundance: once
CDR3aa: ATSPFARVQETQY

v_gene: TRBV6-1
j_gene: TRBJ1-4
abundance: few
CDR3aa: ASMASQGLWEKLF

v_gene: TRBV5-4
j_gene: TRBJ1-2
abundance: -
CDR3aa: ASSSTGVHT

v_gene: TRBV7-8
j_gene: TRBJ2-3
abundance: -
CDR3aa: ASSQWASTDTQY

v_gene: TRBV6-5
j_gene: TRBJ2-1
abundance: -
CDR3aa: ASSYSGTSSYNEQF

v_gene: TRBV6-1
j_gene: TRBJ1-2
abundance: -
CDR3aa: ASSVGDRGIYGYT

v_gene: TRBV9
j_gene: TRBJ2-5
abundance: few
CDR3aa: ASSVLGSGGPETQY

v_gene: TRBV6-6
j_gene: TRBJ1-1
abundance: few
CDR3aa: ASSYDRAGEAF

v_gene: TRBV7-9
j_gene: TRBJ1-1
abundance: few
CDR3aa: ASSLGAEGPSYTEAF

v_gene: TRBV19
j_gene: TRBJ2-7
abundance: -
CDR3aa: ASSFRQTQLPYEQY

v_gene: TRBV6-1
j_gene: TRBJ1-5
abundance: -
CDR3aa: ASSEEQVTYSNQPQH

v_gene: TRBV6-4
j_gene: TRBJ2-6
abundance: -
CDR3aa: ASSDSTRTGANVLT

v_gene: TRBV7-9
j_gene: TRBJ2-3
abundance: -
CDR3aa: ASSPRTGSTDTQY

v_gene: TRBV23-1
j_gene: TRBJ2-7
abundance: -
CDR3aa: ASSQFLPGYEQY

v_gene: TRBV5-1
j_gene: TRBJ2-2
abundance: -
CDR3aa: AGSVAGPNTGELF

v_gene: TRBV7-8
j_gene: TRBJ2-3
abundance: -
CDR3aa: ASSLLGRTRVDTQY

v_gene: TRBV5-4
j_gene: TRBJ2-3
abundance: -
CDR3aa: ASSFDSNSDTQY

v_gene: TRBV6-6
j_gene: TRBJ1-2
abundance: few
CDR3aa: ASSYSEGAGGYT

v_gene: TRBV28
j_gene: TRBJ2-7
abundance: -
CDR3aa: ASSPPGAGAYEQY

v_gene: TRBV5-1
j_gene: TRBJ2-7
abundance: -
CDR3aa: ASSLNPLAGGLVAGEQY

v_gene: TRBV6-1
j_gene: TRBJ1-5
abundance: few
CDR3aa: ASSSGTNYQPQH